The 8 T cell receptor beta chains below all came from one sample that was sequenced in a study of beta chain features in type 1 diabetes. The study, taken as a whole, reports: Shortening that was moderate but significant affected the TCRB CDR3s of Type 1 diabetes patients in all four CD4+ subsets.

Their antigens are not known. Expressed TCRB transcripts were sequenced because the entire RNA isolate underwent reverse transcription. Generated by immunoSEQ multiplex PCR, the TCRdb table keeps only in-frame clones and is missing some. The data show roughly 150,000 clones, with about a tenth seen just once and 0.45% to 0.5% held by the top ten. Sequences were obtained from central memory CD4+ T cells from blood. The receptors here all came from a man between 25 and 39 years old with type 1 diabetes.

This clone occurred a few times. At the DNA level, this CDR3 is encoded by other sequences in the same sample as well. The chain uses TRBV9 and TRBJ2-3; 9 positions agree with TRBD2. The germline V gene encodes CDR1 SGDLS and CDR2 YYNGEE. CDR3 length: 15 residues. V was clipped by 0 bases and J by 6 bases; unmatched bases: 5. CDR3 residues: CASSVGLAGGDTQYF. For the CDR3, the DNA is TGTGCCAGCAGCGTAGGGCTCGCGGGGGGGGATACGCAGTATTTT.

This rearrangement joins TRBV11-2 to TRBJ2-1, with TRBD1 matching 8 bases. Germline V gene data show CDR1 as SGHAT and CDR2 as FQNNGV. CDR3 length: 16 residues. J was trimmed by 6 bases and V by 4 bases; bases with no gene match: 11. CDR3 bases: TGTGCCAGCAGCTCCCAAAGTCGGGACAGGCTCAATGAGCAGTTCTTC. This sequence encodes CASSSQSRDRLNEQFF.

This clone was seen a handful of times. The chain recombines TRBV4-2 with TRBJ2-7; 9 positions agree with TRBD2. Germline CDR1 LGHNA, CDR2 YNFKEQ. The CDR3 runs 14 residues. J gave up 6 bases and V 4 bases, and 7 bases lay outside the gene matches. The CDR3, as DNA: TGTGCCAGCAGCCCGGGACTAGCAAGTCTCGAGCAGTACTTC. Translated: CASSPGLASLEQYF.

In its sample, this clone was seen a few times. The rearrangement uses TRBV7-2 and TRBJ2-2; weak D call: TRBD1 (6 bases). V was cut by 4 bases and J by 3 bases, with 12 bases left in between. The V gene's germline CDR1 is SGHTA and CDR2 FQGNSA. This CDR3 comprises 15 residues. The CDR3 region has the DNA TGTGCCAGCAGCTCGCAGGGGCCGGACACCGGGGAGCTGTTTTTT. Amino acids: CASSSQGPDTGELFF.

The chain combines TRBV6-5 with TRBJ2-7; possible D gene TRBD2, 6 bases. The CDR3 length is 14 residues. Between the trimmed V and J ends, which lost 2 bases and 3 bases, there was a span of 11 bases. Germline CDR1 is MNHEY and CDR2 is SVGAGI. CDR3 amino acids: CASSYIGGNYEQYF. CDR3 DNA sequence: TGTGCCAGCAGTTACATCGGCGGGAACTACGAGCAGTACTTC.

Note on this clone: This sample also contains other DNA sequences that code for the same CDR3. The CDR3 spells CASSFERGLTEAFF. In DNA form, the CDR3 reads TGCGCCAGCAGCTTTGAGAGGGGGCTGACTGAAGCTTTCTTT. The rearrangement links TRBV5-1 to TRBJ1-1; 7 nucleotides match TRBD1. Per germline, CDR1 SGHRS and CDR2 YFSETQ. CDR3 length: 14 amino acids. The V and J ends lost 2 bases and 5 bases, in that order; junction bases with no gene match: 6.

This clone occurred once. The V and J genes are TRBV5-4 and TRBJ2-3; 10 bases align to TRBD2. The V gene end was trimmed by 4 bases and the J gene end by 4 bases; junction bases not matched to a gene: 12. The V gene's germline CDR1 is SGHNT and CDR2 YYREEE (reference sequence). The CDR3 is made up of 17 amino acids. Here the CDR3 DNA reads TGTGCCAGCAGCGCGTACGGAGCGGGAGGGGGGGCAGATACGCAGTATTTT. It encodes CASSAYGAGGGADTQYF. Complete variable domain (other parts from reference TRBV5-4 and TRBJ2-3): ETGVTQSPTHLIKTRGQQVTLRCSSQSGHNTVSWYQQALGQGPQFIFQYYREEENGRGNFPPRFSGLQFPNYSSELNVNALELDDSALYLCASSAYGAGGGADTQYFGPGTRLTVL.

The sample holds many counts of this clone. The chain links TRBV4-2 to TRBJ2-7, with TRBD2 as a possible D gene (6 bases). Trimming removed 5 bases at V and 6 bases at J, with 20 bases between. CDR3 length: 15 residues. The germline V gene has CDR1 LGHNA and CDR2 YNFKEQ. The CDR3 sequence: CASSRSGGLSGEQYF. CDR3 coding DNA: TGTGCCAGCAGCAGATCCGGGGGACTCTCGGGCGAGCAGTACTTC.